Sequencing of this TCR beta chain was carried out in a study of control samples from healthy donors and cancer patients. V lost 2 bases to trimming and J lost 4 bases, with 8 bases between them. The CDR3 runs 13 residues. CDR1 is MDHEN and CDR2 is SYDVKM in the germline V gene. Measured with immunoSEQ multiplex PCR; TCRdb has only the in-frame clones, and not every one. Of about 40,000 clones listed, 92% are singletons. The rearrangement joins TRBV28 to TRBJ1-2, with D hard to call. The sequence was collected from a woman in her 50s in good health. Material: blood. The CDR3: CASSLQSPYGYTF. CDR3 coding DNA: TGTGCCAGCAGTTTACAGAGCCCCTATGGCTACACCTTC.